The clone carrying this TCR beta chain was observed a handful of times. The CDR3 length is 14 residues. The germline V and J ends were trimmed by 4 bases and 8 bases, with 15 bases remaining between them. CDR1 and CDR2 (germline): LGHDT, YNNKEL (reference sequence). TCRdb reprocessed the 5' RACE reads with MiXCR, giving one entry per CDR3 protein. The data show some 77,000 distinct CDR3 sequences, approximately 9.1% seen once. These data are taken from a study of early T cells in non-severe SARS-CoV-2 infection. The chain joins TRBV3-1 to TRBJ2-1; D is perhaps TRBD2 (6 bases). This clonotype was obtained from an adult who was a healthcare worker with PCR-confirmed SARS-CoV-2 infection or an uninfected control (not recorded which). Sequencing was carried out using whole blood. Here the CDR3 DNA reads TGTGCCAGCAGCCGGAGAGTAGGGGACTATGAGCAGTTCTTC. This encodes CASSRRVGDYEQFF.